This record covers a single TCR beta chain. Participant ages covered about 18 to 95 years across about two dozen US areas. Cohorts were based on clinical histories the participants reported. The data are from a study of blood T cell repertoires in COVID-19. Study summary: Spain, Italy and the United States supplied samples that represented acute and convalescent COVID-19.

The table came from immunoSEQ multiplex PCR; TCRdb's copy has only in-frame clones and leaves some out. The table has about 210,000 clones, 80% to 90% seen once; the top ten hold roughly 3.8%. Sequences were obtained from PBMCs or T cells enriched from blood (not recorded which). The sequence derives from a woman in her thirties or forties with acute COVID-19.

The CDR3 nucleotides read TGTGCCTACATGTCTCCGGGGAAGCACACCGGGGAGCTGTTTTTT. Its translation is CAYMSPGKHTGELFF. V usage is TRBV30 and J usage is TRBJ2-2, with D perhaps TRBD2 (5 bases). This CDR3 comprises 15 residues. In germline, CDR1 is GTSNPN, CDR2 SVGIG (reference sequence). Trimming took off 7 bases at V and 3 bases at J, with 18 bases between the two ends.